This T cell receptor (beta chain) was sequenced in a study of identical twins. CDR3 size: 16 residues. Germline CDR1 reads SGHRS; CDR2 reads YFSETQ. V lost 2 bases to trimming and J lost 6 bases; unmatched junction nucleotides: 11. TCRdb fed the 5' RACE reads into MiXCR, producing one record per CDR3 protein. The sample comprises 600,000 to 800,000 distinct CDR3 sequences, 21% of which are singletons, and about 4.5% rests with the top ten. There were only healthy Caucasians among the donors. The same specimen was also included in a second study, on T cells expressing NK-cell markers. In that study: Out of eight donors sequenced, seven tested HCMV-seropositive and the remaining one seronegative.

The receptor's source is a woman younger than 35 in good health. V and J are TRBV5-1 and TRBJ2-7; 10 bases agree with TRBD2. The sample was PBMCs. CDR3: CASSLHLLAGSSEQYF. The CDR3 bases are TGCGCCAGCAGCTTACATCTACTAGCGGGAAGTAGCGAGCAGTACTTC.